Sequencing of this TCR beta chain was carried out in a study of sequential checkpoint blockade in melanoma. Background on the study: Randomization was 1:1 between first-line nivolumab→ipilimumab and ipilimumab→nivolumab.

TCRdb's table, derived via immunoSEQ multiplex PCR, lists solely in-frame clones and lacks some. This table has some 3,800 clones, approximately 54% appearing once. Treatment: randomized to nivolumab then ipilimumab (arm A) or the reverse (arm B). DNA-damaging chemotherapy had not been given to any patient beforehand. PBMC sorting kept live CD3+CD8+ cells without CD19 or CD56. The sequencing used CD8+ T cells sorted from blood (inferred from file names), collected from a patient given nivolumab and ipilimumab in sequence. The receptor's source is a human patient with melanoma. Some clones in this sample may be carry-over from other donors' samples.

The CDR3 reads CASSAEGGPTYEQYF. DNA of the CDR3: TGTGCCAGCAGCGCCGAGGGGGGGCCCACCTACGAGCAGTACTTC. The chain combines TRBV9 with TRBJ2-7; tentatively, D is TRBD2 (7 bases). This CDR3 comprises 15 residues. Germline V CDR1 and CDR2: SGDLS, YYNGEE. Trimming removed 3 bases at V and 2 bases at J, with 15 bases between.